Sequencing of this TCR beta chain was carried out in a study of persistence of HIV-infected CD4 T cells. The overall study: A median of roughly 8 years of suppressive ART preceded sampling. Antigen stimulation activated a lower proportion of cells, more of them memory, than anti-CD3/anti-CD28 stimulation.

This clone showed up just once. Its specificity is unknown. The libraries were made with immunoSEQ version 4 in survey mode. Each sample used up to 1 ug genomic DNA diluted to approximately 10 ng/uL. Libraries were prepared by immunoSEQ multiplex PCR; TCRdb keeps only in-frame clonotypes and omits some of them. Among 35,000 to 50,000 clones listed, approximately 90% were seen once. Germline CDR1 and CDR2: SNHLY and FYNNEI. V gave up 8 bases and J gave up 6 bases; unmatched junction bases: 4. The CDR3 is 13 amino acids. Nonspecific anti-CD3/anti-CD28 bead stimulation represents the broad CD4+ T cell repertoire. Responding CD4+ T cells were sorted by upregulation of both CD40 ligand and CD69.

This clonotype originated in an adult man with HIV who was CMV-seropositive. The material was CD4+ T cells sorted from PBMCs after approximately 19-hour stimulation, obtained from a patient who received antiretroviral therapy. The chain recombines TRBV2 with TRBJ2-3; 11 bases align to TRBD1. CDR3: CASGGTGGDTQYF. The CDR3 nucleotides are TGTGCCAGCGGGGGGACAGGGGGGGATACGCAGTATTTT.